The clone carrying this T cell receptor beta chain was seen ten or more times. As yet, its antigen is unknown. The record originates from a study of T cells in Graves' hyperthyroidism and ophthalmopathy. Study background: Upon initial diagnosis and before any treatment, peripheral blood was collected.

Overall study results and limits: Ophthalmopathy stood apart from stable hyperthyroidism in a 13 V-J model. Most thyroid clonotypes expanded above 0.001 appeared in blood too.

Authors of the study amplified TCR beta CDR3 regions from RNA transcripts. Initially, a first-round RT-PCR of the TCR CDR3 employed the HTBI primer set. TCRdb fed the multiplex PCR reads into MiXCR, producing one record per CDR3 protein. The data show 96,000 or so distinct CDR3 sequences, roughly 49% seen once. These patients, aged 18 to 65, had recently diagnosed hyperthyroidism lasting under 2 months. V shed 7 bases, J shed 4 bases, and the junction held 4 bases outside the gene matches. The CDR3 consists of 12 residues. In germline, CDR1 is MNHNY, CDR2 SVGAGI (reference sequence). The sequence derives from a woman between 40 and 55 years old with Graves' hyperthyroidism. Material for sequencing was blood. The chain recombines TRBV6-6 with TRBJ2-7; 7 bases match TRBD1. As DNA, the CDR3 is TGTGCCAGCATGGGACAGACTTACGAGCAGTACTTC. Its translation is CASMGQTYEQYF.